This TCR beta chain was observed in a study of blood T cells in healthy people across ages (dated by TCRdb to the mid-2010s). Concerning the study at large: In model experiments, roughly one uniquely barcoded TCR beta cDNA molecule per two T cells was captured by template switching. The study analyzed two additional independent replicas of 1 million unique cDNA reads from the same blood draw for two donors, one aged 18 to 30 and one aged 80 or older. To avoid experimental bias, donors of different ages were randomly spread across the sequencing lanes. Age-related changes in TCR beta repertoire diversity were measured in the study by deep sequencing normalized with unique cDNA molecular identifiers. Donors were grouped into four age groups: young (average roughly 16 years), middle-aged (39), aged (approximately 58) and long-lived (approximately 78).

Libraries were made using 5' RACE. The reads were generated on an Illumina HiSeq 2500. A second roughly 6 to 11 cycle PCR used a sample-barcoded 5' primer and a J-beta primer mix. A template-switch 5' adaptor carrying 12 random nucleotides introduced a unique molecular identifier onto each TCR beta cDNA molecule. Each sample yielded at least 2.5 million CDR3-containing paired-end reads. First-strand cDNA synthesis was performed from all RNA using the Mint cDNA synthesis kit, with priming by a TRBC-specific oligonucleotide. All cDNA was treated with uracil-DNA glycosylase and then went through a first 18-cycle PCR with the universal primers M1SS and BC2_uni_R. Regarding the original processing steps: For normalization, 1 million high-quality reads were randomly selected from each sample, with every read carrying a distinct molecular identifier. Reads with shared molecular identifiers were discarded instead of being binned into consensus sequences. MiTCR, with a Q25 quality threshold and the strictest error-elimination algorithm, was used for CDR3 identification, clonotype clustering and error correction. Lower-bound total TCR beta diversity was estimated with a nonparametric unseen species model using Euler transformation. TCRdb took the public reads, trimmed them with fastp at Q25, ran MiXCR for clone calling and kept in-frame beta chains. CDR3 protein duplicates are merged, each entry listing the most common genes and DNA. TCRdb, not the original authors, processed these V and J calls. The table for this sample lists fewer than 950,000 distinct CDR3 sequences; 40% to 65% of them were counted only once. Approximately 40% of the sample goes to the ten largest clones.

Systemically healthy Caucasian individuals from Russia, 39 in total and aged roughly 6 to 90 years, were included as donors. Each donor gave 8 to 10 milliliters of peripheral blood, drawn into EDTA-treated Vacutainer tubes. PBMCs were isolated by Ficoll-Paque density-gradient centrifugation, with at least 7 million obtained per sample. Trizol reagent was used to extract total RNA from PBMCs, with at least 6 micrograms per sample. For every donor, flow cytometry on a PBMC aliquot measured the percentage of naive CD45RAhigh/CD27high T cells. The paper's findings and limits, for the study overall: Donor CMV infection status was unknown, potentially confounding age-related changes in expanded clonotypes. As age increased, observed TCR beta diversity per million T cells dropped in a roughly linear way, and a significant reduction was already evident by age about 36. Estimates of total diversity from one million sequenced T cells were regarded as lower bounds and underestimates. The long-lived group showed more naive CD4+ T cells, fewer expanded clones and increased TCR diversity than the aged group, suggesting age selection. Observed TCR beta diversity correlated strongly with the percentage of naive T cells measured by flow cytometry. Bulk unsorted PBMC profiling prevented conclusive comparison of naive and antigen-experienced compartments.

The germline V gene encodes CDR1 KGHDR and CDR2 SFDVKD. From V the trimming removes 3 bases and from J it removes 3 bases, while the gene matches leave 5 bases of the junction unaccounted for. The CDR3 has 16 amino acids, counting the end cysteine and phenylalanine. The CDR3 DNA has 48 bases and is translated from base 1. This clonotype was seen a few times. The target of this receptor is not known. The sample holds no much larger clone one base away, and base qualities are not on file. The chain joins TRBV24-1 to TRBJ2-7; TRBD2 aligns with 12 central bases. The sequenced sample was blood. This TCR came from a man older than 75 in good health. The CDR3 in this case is CATSDPTSGRVYEQYF. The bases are TGTGCCACCAGTGATCCGACTAGCGGGAGAGTCTACGAGCAGTACTTC.